This T cell receptor beta chain was recovered during a study of CD8 T cells in ankylosing spondylitis. This clonotype was seen many times. Its antigen remains unidentified. Study outcomes and limitations: What appeared characteristic of ankylosing spondylitis blood was a TCR beta motif of 7 or 8 highly homologous variants. In the blood and synovial fluid of reactive arthritis, some motif variants had been previously reported. According to the report, clones linked to the disease were significantly enriched in matched synovial fluid samples taken from ankylosing spondylitis patients. Disease-linked clones displayed a CD8+ phenotype and appeared relatively rarely in peripheral blood.

Trimming cost V 4 bases and J 4 bases, with 10 bases left between them. Germline V lookup: CDR1 SQVTM, CDR2 ANQGSEA. The CDR3 totals 12 residues. MiXCR, run by TCRdb on the 5' RACE reads, gives a single entry per CDR3 protein. The sample holds 200,000 to 250,000 distinct CDR3 sequences, 7.3% seen once. The sequence derives from a male donor with ankylosing spondylitis. The chain is built from TRBV29-1 and TRBJ1-1; D not certain. Sequenced: blood, either unsorted or a sorted T cell fraction (not recorded which). In nucleotides, the CDR3 is TGCAGCGTTGTAGAGGTGGGCACTGAAGCTTTCTTT. Translation: CSVVEVGTEAFF.